Detailed here is one T cell receptor beta chain. This record comes from a study of Ad26.COV2.S vaccination and SARS-CoV-2 variants. Germline loops: CDR1 MNHEY, CDR2 SVGAGI. This CDR3 has 15 residues. The germline V and J ends were trimmed by 0 bases and 0 bases, with 9 bases remaining between them. Sample treatment: roughly 18 received Ad26.COV2.S at low or high dose, single or two shots; roughly five received placebo; per-sample allocation not given. Repertoires come from day 63 after the first vaccine or placebo injection. Using immunoSEQ multiplex PCR, the repertoire was profiled, and TCRdb retains in-frame clones only, with some absent. Of a few hundred thousand clones listed, 88% were seen once; the top ten hold 3.6%.

The sample consisted of peripheral blood, taken in a trial of Ad26.COV2.S vaccine versus placebo. The clonotype was recovered from a person aged 18-60 years who received the Ad26.COV2.S COVID-19 vaccine or a placebo. The chain links TRBV6-5 to TRBJ2-7, with a possible D match to TRBD1 (6 bases). This CDR3 reads CASSYSTGNSYEQYF. Here the CDR3 DNA reads TGTGCCAGCAGTTACTCGACAGGCAACTCCTACGAGCAGTACTTC.